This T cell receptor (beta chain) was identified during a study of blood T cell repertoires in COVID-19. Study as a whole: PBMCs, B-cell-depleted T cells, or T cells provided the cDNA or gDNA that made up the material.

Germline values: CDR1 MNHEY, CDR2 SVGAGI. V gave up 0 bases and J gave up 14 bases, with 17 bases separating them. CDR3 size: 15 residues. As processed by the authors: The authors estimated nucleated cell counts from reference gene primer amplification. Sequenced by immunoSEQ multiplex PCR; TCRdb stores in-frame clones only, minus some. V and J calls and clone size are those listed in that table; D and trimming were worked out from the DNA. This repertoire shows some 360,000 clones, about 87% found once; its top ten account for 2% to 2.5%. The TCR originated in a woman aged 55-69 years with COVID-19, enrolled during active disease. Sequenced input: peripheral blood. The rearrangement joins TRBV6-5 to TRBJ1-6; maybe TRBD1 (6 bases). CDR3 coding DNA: TGTGCCAGCAGTTACTCGATTGGGGGCTTCGGCACCCTCCACTTT. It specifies CASSYSIGGFGTLHF.